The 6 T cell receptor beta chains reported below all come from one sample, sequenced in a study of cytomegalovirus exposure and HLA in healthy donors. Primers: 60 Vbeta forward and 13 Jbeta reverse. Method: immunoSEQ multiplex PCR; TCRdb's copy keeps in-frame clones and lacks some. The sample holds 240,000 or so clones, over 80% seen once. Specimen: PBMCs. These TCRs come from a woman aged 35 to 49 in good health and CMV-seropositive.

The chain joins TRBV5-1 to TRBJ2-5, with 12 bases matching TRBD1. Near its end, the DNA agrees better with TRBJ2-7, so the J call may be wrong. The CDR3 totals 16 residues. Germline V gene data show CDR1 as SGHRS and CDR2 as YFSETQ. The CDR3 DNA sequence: TGCGCCAGCAGCTTGGCCGGGACAGGGGGCGAAAACGAGCAGTACTTC. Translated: CASSLAGTGGENEQYF.

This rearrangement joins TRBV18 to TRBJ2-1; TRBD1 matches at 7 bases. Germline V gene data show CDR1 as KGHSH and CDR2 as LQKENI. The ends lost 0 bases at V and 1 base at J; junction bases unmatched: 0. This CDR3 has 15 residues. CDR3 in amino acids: CASSPPTGSYNEQFF. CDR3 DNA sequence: TGTGCCAGCTCACCACCGACAGGGTCCTACAATGAGCAGTTCTTC.

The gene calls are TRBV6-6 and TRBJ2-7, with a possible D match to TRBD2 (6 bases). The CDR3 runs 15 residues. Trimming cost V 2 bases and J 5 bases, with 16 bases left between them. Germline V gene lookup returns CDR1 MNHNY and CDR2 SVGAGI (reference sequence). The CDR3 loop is CASSYDAGGEDEQYF. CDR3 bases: TGTGCCAGCAGTTACGATGCGGGCGGGGAGGACGAGCAGTACTTC.

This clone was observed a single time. The CDR3 loop reads CASSLGQGQLKSPLHF. For the CDR3, the DNA is TGTGCCAGCAGCCTGGGACAGGGGCAACTTAAGTCACCCCTCCACTTT. The chain recombines TRBV9 with TRBJ1-6, with 10 bases lining up with TRBD1. The CDR3 has 16 residues. J gave up 10 bases and V 4 bases, and 11 bases lay outside the gene matches. In germline, CDR1 is SGDLS, CDR2 YYNGEE. Supplemented by reference TRBV9 and TRBJ1-6, the full variable domain reads DSGVTQTPKHLITATGQRVTLRCSPRSGDLSVYWYQQSLDQGLQFLIQYYNGEERAKGNILERFSAQQFPDLHSELNLSSLELGDSALYFCASSLGQGQLKSPLHFGNGTRLTVT.

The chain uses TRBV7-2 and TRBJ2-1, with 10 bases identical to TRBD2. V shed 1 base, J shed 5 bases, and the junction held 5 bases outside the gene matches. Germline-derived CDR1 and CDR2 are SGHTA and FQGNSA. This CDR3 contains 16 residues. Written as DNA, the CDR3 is TGTGCCAGCAGCTTAGTAGGACTAGCGGTTAACAATGAGCAGTTCTTC. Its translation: CASSLVGLAVNNEQFF.

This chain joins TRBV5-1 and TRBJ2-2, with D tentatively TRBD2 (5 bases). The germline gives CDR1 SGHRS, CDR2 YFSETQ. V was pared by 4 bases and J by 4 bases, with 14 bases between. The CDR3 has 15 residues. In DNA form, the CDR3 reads TGCGCCAGCAGCGGTGCTCTAGGGAGCACCGGGGAGCTGTTTTTT. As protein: CASSGALGSTGELFF.